This T cell receptor (beta chain) was profiled in a study of T-cell reconstitution after alpha-beta-depleted transplantation in children. Trimming cost V 8 bases and J 5 bases, with 13 bases left between them. Germline CDR1 and CDR2: MNHEY and SVGAGI. The length of the CDR3 is 14 residues. The TCRbeta library was prepared with unique molecular identifiers. TCRdb reprocessed the PCR reads via MiXCR and lists one record per CDR3 protein. Among 400,000 to 500,000 distinct CDR3 sequences, approximately 11% were seen once, and the ten largest hold roughly 5.5%. Sequenced here: PBMCs from the stem cell graft donor, sampled from the stem cell graft. This sequence originates from a human donor who donated a stem cell graft to a child with acute myeloid leukemia. The chain has TRBV6-5 and TRBJ1-6; the D gene is possibly TRBD1 (5 bases). The CDR3 nucleotides read TGTGCCAGCGGGGGAATGGAAAATAATTCACCCCTCCACTTT. It encodes CASGGMENNSPLHF.